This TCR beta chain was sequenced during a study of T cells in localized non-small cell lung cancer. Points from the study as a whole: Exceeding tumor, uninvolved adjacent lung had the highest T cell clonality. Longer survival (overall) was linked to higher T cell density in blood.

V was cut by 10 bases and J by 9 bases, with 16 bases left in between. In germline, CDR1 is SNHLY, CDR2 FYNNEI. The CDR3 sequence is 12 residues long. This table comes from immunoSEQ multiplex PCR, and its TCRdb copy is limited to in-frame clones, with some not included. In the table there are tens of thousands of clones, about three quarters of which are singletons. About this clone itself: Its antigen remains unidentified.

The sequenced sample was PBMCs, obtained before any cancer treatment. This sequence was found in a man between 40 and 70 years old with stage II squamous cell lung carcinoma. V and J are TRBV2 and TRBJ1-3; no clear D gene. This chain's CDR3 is CATGPSQGTIYF. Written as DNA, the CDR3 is TGTGCCACTGGACCAAGCCAAGGCACCATATATTTT.